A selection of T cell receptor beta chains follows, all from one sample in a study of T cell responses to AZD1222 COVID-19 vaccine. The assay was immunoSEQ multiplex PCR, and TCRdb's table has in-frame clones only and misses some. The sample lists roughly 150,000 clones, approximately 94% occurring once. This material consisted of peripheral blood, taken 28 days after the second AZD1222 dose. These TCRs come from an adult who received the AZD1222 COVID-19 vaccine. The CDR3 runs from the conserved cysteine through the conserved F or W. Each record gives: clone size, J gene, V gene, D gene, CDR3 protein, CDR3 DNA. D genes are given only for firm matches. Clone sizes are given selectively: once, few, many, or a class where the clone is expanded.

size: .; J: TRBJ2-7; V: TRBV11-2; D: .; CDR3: CASSSVRSGYHSSAYEQYF; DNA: TGTGCCAGCAGCAGTGTTCGTAGCGGATACCATTCCTCCGCCTACGAGCAGTACTTC
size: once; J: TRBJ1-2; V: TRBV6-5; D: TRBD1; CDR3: CASSYGSGTGADGYTF; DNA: TGTGCCAGCAGTTACGGTAGCGGGACAGGGGCCGATGGCTACACCTTC
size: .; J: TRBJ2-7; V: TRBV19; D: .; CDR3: CASSQTYSPYYEQYF; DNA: TGTGCCAGTAGTCAGACCTACTCACCGTACTACGAGCAGTACTTC
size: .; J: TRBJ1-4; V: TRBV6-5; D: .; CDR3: CASRGAGREKLFF; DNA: TGTGCCAGCCGGGGTGCGGGTCGCGAAAAACTGTTTTTT
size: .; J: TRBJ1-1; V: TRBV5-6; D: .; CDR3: CASSLAHLRNTEAFF; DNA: TGTGCCAGCAGCTTGGCCCACCTGAGGAACACTGAAGCTTTCTTT
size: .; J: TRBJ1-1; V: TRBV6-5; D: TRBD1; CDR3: CASSSGDRVGTEAFF; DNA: TGTGCCAGCAGTTCCGGGGACAGGGTAGGCACTGAAGCTTTCTTT
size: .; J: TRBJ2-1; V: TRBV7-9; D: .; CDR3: CASSPHAGAEYNEQFF; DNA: TGTGCCAGCAGCCCCCACGCCGGAGCAGAGTACAATGAGCAGTTCTTC
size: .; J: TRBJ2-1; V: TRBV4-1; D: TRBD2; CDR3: CASSQPTSGHYYNEQFF; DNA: TGCGCCAGCAGCCAACCAACTAGCGGCCACTACTACAATGAGCAGTTCTTC
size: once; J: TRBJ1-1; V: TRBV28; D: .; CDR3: CASSPPGMGKLNTEAFF; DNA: TGTGCCAGCAGTCCCCCGGGGATGGGGAAGTTGAACACTGAAGCTTTCTTT
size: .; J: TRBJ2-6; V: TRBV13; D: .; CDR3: CASNAPGSGANVLTF; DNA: TGTGCCAGCAACGCCCCAGGGTCCGGGGCCAACGTCCTGACTTTC
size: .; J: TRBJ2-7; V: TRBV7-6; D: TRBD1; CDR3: CASSLAGGIDEQYF; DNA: TGTGCCAGCAGCTTGGCAGGGGGTATCGACGAGCAGTACTTC
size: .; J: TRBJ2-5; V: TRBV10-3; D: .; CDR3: CAIRIQETQYF; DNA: TGTGCCATCAGGATCCAAGAGACCCAGTACTTC
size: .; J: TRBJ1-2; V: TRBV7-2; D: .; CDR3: CASSFGGLGNGYTF; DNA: TGTGCCAGCAGCTTCGGGGGCTTGGGAAATGGCTACACCTTC
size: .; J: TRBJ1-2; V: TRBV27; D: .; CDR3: CASSTSGTAYGYTF; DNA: TGTGCCAGCAGCACTTCCGGGACGGCCTACGGCTACACCTTC
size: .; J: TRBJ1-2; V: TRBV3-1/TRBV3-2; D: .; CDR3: CASSLGLRARGYTF; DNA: TGTGCCAGCAGCCTGGGATTGAGGGCCCGGGGCTACACCTTC
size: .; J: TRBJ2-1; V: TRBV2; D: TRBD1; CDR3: CASSDRGIDEQFF; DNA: TGTGCCAGTTCGGACAGGGGGATCGATGAGCAGTTCTTC
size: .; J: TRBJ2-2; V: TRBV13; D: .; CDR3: CASSLRTAANTGELFF; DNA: TGTGCCAGCAGCTTGAGGACGGCTGCGAACACCGGGGAGCTGTTTTTT
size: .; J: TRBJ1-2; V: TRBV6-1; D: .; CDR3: CASSEGSSNYGYTF; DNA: TGTGCCAGCAGTGAAGGCTCCTCTAACTATGGCTACACCTTC
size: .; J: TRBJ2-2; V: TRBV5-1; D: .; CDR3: CASSSQFRIESGELFF; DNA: TGCGCCAGCAGCTCGCAATTCCGGATAGAGTCCGGGGAGCTGTTTTTT
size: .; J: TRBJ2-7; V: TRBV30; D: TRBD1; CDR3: CAWSASATDRVGYEQYF; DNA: TGTGCCTGGAGTGCCTCCGCTACGGACAGGGTGGGGTACGAGCAGTACTTC
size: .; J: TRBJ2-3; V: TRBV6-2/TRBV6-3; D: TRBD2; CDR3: CASSYLGLAVTDTQYF; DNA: TGTGCCAGCAGTTACCTTGGACTAGCGGTCACAGATACGCAGTATTTT
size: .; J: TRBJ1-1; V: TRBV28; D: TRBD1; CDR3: CASSRRTGGNTEAFF; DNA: TGTGCCAGCAGCCGGAGGACAGGGGGGAACACTGAAGCTTTCTTT
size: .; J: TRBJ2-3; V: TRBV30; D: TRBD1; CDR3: CAWSNGQGNTDTQYF; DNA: TGTGCCTGGAGTAACGGACAGGGAAACACAGATACGCAGTATTTT
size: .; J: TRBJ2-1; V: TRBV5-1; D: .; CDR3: CASSVAGAANEQFF; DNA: TGCGCCAGCAGCGTAGCAGGGGCGGCCAATGAGCAGTTCTTC
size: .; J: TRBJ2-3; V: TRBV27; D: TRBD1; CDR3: CASRLRTGYLADTQYF; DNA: TGTGCCAGCAGGCTTAGGACAGGGTACTTGGCAGATACGCAGTATTTT